Listed here are 31 T cell receptor beta chains from one sample, sequenced in a study of immune characterization of retroperitoneal liposarcoma. In TCRdb, the PCR reads were re-called with MiXCR into one record per CDR3 protein. The top ten hold more than 12% of the sample, which has approximately 7,100 distinct CDR3 sequences, 25% to 30% seen once. What was sequenced was blood. The receptor source for this set is a male donor with retroperitoneal liposarcoma.

CDR3 residues: CASSLYRWDSYNEQYF. DNA of the CDR3: TGTGCCAGCAGTCTCTATAGGTGGGACTCCTACAATGAGCAGTACTTC. The genes are TRBV12-3 or TRBV12-4 and TRBJ2-5, with D possibly TRBD2 on 6 matching bases. V was pared by 5 bases and J by 11 bases, with 27 bases between. The CDR3 spans 16 residues.

This clonotype showed up just a few times. The V gene is TRBV6-5, the J gene TRBJ1-4; D not resolved. The CDR3 length is 16 residues. V was pared by 5 bases and J by 5 bases, with 18 bases between. Germline V lookup: CDR1 MNHEY, CDR2 SVGAGI. CDR3: CASSARLAAFNEKLFF. As DNA, the CDR3 is TGTGCCAGCAGTGCCCGGTTGGCAGCTTTCAATGAAAAACTGTTTTTT.

This clonotype was seen more than once but under ten times. This chain connects TRBV14 to TRBJ2-7, with unresolved D. CDR3 length equals 17 residues. Germline assignment: CDR1 SGHDN and CDR2 FVKESK. Trimming left V 0 bases short and J 0 bases short, with 15 bases between. CDR3 in amino acids: CASSQDLSPGYSYEQYF. DNA for the CDR3: TGTGCCAGCAGCCAAGATCTTTCTCCAGGCTACTCCTACGAGCAGTACTTC. The full variable domain, with the rest looked up from reference TRBV14 and TRBJ2-7, is EAGVTQFPSHSVIEKGQTVTLRCDPISGHDNLYWYRRVMGKEIKFLLHFVKESKQDESGMPNNRFLAERTGGTYSTLKVQPAELEDSGVYFCASSQDLSPGYSYEQYFGPGTRLTVT.

By its share, this clonotype is medium-sized. The genes are TRBV10-1 and TRBJ2-1; tentatively, D is TRBD2 (6 bases). V shed 6 bases and J shed 4 bases, with 22 bases lying between them. The germline V gene encodes CDR1 WNHNN and CDR2 SYGVQD (reference sequence). The CDR3 runs 17 residues. Here the CDR3 DNA reads TGCGCCAGCAGAACTTTGGAGCGAGTAGCGGCTTACAATGAGCAGTTCTTC. This codes for CASRTLERVAAYNEQFF.

In its sample, this clonotype was seen a few times. The rearrangement uses TRBV6-6 and TRBJ2-2; D remains ambiguous. CDR1 and CDR2 (germline): MNHNY, SVGAGI (reference sequence). The CDR3 extends over 13 amino acids. V was cut by 7 bases and J by 4 bases, with 10 bases left in between. The CDR3 DNA is TGTGCCAGCACCTACATCGGCACCGGGGAGCTGTTTTTT. Its translation: CASTYIGTGELFF.

This clonotype ranks as medium-sized. The chain combines TRBV7-7 with TRBJ2-2; TRBD2 matches 12 bases. CDR1 SSHAT and CDR2 FNYEAQ come from the germline V gene (reference sequence). CDR3 length: 15 residues. The J segment lost 7 bases and the V segment lost 3 bases, leaving 3 bases of the junction unmatched. The CDR3 region is CASSLTSGRSGELFF. The CDR3 nucleotides read TGTGCCAGCAGCTTGACTAGCGGGAGAAGCGGGGAGCTGTTTTTT. The full variable domain, its missing parts supplied by reference TRBV7-7 and TRBJ2-2, is GAGVSQSPRYKVTKRGQDVTLRCDPISSHATLYWYQQALGQGPEFLTYFNYEAQPDKSGLPSDRFSAERPEGSISTLTIQRTEQRDSAMYRCASSLTSGRSGELFFGEGSRLTVL.

This clonotype showed up many times. V gene TRBV27 combines with J gene TRBJ2-2; possible D gene TRBD2, 6 bases. This CDR3 is built from 13 residues. With 6 bases removed from V and 6 bases from J, the gap between germline ends came to 11 bases. The germline V gene encodes CDR1 MNHEY and CDR2 SMNVEV (reference sequence). In DNA form, the CDR3 reads TGTGCCAGCAGCCTGGAGGGCGCCGGGGAGCTGTTTTTT. This codes for CASSLEGAGELFF.

Here the CDR3 reads CASTLGLRYGYTF. In nucleotides, the CDR3 is TGTGCCAGCACCCTGGGGCTCCGCTATGGCTACACCTTC. The rearrangement links TRBV6-1 to TRBJ1-2, with a tentative D call TRBD1 (5 bases). V was shortened by 7 bases and J by 4 bases, with 13 bases between the two germline ends. The CDR3 covers 13 residues. Germline V lookup: CDR1 MNHNS, CDR2 SASEGT.

This clonotype qualifies as medium-sized (0.01 to 0.1%). This chain joins TRBV6-1 and TRBJ2-1, with TRBD2 as a possible D gene (6 bases). V lost 6 bases and J 13 bases, leaving 13 bases between the germline ends. The CDR3 contains 11 residues. From germline, CDR1 is MNHNS and CDR2 SASEGT. The CDR3 reads CASRLGTAQFF. The CDR3 coding sequence is TGTGCCAGCAGACTTGGGACTGCTCAGTTCTTC.

This clonotype was observed a handful of times. The chain carries TRBV7-2 and TRBJ2-1; 10 bases align to TRBD2. Trimming at V came to 7 bases and at J to 8 bases, leaving 11 bases not matched to a gene. The CDR3 is 15 residues long. Germline lookup yields CDR1 SGHTA and CDR2 FQGNSA. The CDR3 spells CASTTRGLANYEQFF. CDR3 nucleotide sequence: TGTGCCAGCACCACTCGGGGACTAGCGAACTATGAGCAGTTCTTC.

In its sample, this clonotype ranks as medium-sized. The chain employs TRBV6-1 and TRBJ1-5, with D possibly being TRBD1 (5 bases). The germline V and J ends were trimmed by 10 bases and 1 base, with 14 bases remaining between them. Germline lookup yields CDR1 MNHNS and CDR2 SASEGT. The CDR3 loop spans 14 amino acids. The CDR3 sequence: CATHPGGSNQPQHF. The CDR3 DNA reads TGTGCCACCCACCCCGGGGGAAGCAATCAGCCCCAGCATTTT.

This clonotype has more than one count but fewer than ten. J is TRBJ2-1 and V is TRBV20-1, with 7 bases aligning to TRBD1. The CDR3 length is 13 residues. Losses at the gene ends were 4 bases for V and 8 bases for J; bases not matched to a gene: 8. Germline lookup yields CDR1 DFQATT and CDR2 SNEGSKA (reference sequence). The CDR3 sequence is CSATSNRGHEQFF. CDR3 bases: TGCAGTGCTACGTCCAACAGGGGCCATGAGCAGTTCTTC.

J is TRBJ2-1 and V is TRBV7-6; 7 nucleotides align to TRBD2. The DNA end is more similar to TRBJ2-7, so the J call may be wrong. This CDR3 spans 14 amino acids. Germline values: CDR1 SGHVS, CDR2 FNYEAQ. CDR3 sequence reads: CASSLAQTSSEQYF. The CDR3 DNA follows: TGTGCCAGCAGCTTAGCACAGACTAGCTCCGAGCAGTACTTC.

This sequence joins TRBV7-3 and TRBJ2-1, with TRBD2 matching 8 bases. The CDR3 spans 17 residues. Germline lookup yields CDR1 SGHTA and CDR2 FQGTGA. J was trimmed by 2 bases and V by 5 bases; bases with no gene match: 11. The CDR3 loop is CASSQNRGGGTYNEQFF. In nucleotides, the CDR3 is TGTGCCAGCAGCCAAAATCGGGGGGGCGGCACCTACAATGAGCAGTTCTTC.

This clonotype was seen a handful of times. The DNA of the CDR3 is TGTGCCAGCAGTGAATGGGGACTAAGCTCTGGAAACACCATATATTTT. As protein: CASSEWGLSSGNTIYF. The gene calls are TRBV25-1 and TRBJ1-3, with TRBD1 as a possible D gene (5 bases). V shed 1 base and J shed 0 bases, with 10 bases lying between them. Germline CDR1 and CDR2: MGHDK and SYGVNS. CDR3 length: 16 amino acids.

The chain links TRBV20-1 to TRBJ1-2; 7 nucleotides agree with TRBD1. V trimming: 2 bases; J trimming: 2 bases; junction bases outside the gene matches: 8. From germline, CDR1 is DFQATT and CDR2 SNEGSKA (reference sequence). CDR3 size: 15 residues. CDR3 nucleotide sequence: TGCAGTGCTAGACCTCCGGGACAGCAAAACTATGGCTACACCTTC. Its protein product is CSARPPGQQNYGYTF.

The V call is TRBV6-5, the J call TRBJ2-5; D might be TRBD1 (5 bases). Trimming left V 7 bases short and J 0 bases short, with 9 bases between. The CDR3 contains 13 residues. Germline V gene lookup returns CDR1 MNHEY and CDR2 SVGAGI. The CDR3 protein is CASNRIHQETQYF. The CDR3, as DNA: TGTGCCAGCAACAGGATTCACCAAGAGACCCAGTACTTC.

In its sample, this clonotype is medium-sized. The rearrangement joins TRBV6-1 to TRBJ2-2, with TRBD2 matching 11 bases. The CDR3 extends over 19 amino acids. Trimming removed 1 base from V and 7 bases from J; junction bases left unmatched: 14. From germline, CDR1 is MNHNS and CDR2 SASEGT. CDR3 DNA sequence: TGTGCCAGCAGTGAAGTACTAGCGGGAGAGGGGGCTGGGGTCGGGGAGCTGTTTTTT. Its translation is CASSEVLAGEGAGVGELFF.

The J gene is TRBJ2-1, the V gene TRBV6-6; D uncertain. The CDR3 has 16 residues. The V and J ends lost 2 bases and 0 bases respectively, with 11 bases between them. Per the germline V gene, CDR1 is MNHNY and CDR2 is SVGAGI (reference sequence). CDR3: CASSYHPRGSYNEQFF. The CDR3 DNA sequence: TGTGCCAGCAGTTACCATCCCCGCGGCTCCTACAATGAGCAGTTCTTC.

This chain links TRBV7-2 with TRBJ2-1; D perhaps matches TRBD1 (5 bases). The last part of the DNA fits TRBJ2-7 better; the J call may be wrong. Per germline, CDR1 SGHTA and CDR2 FQGNSA. This CDR3 is 12 amino acids long. CDR3 amino acids: CASSFQGYEQYF. CDR3 nucleotide sequence: TGTGCCAGCAGCTTCCAGGGCTACGAGCAGTACTTC.

The table lists this clonotype with a few counts. The CDR3: CASSPGGDRLYEQYF. As DNA, the CDR3 is TGTGCCAGCAGCCCCGGTGGGGACAGACTCTACGAGCAGTACTTC. The rearrangement links TRBV7-2 to TRBJ2-7; 7 nucleotides align to TRBD1. The CDR3 runs 15 residues. J was trimmed by 3 bases and V by 5 bases; bases with no gene match: 10. Germline values: CDR1 SGHTA, CDR2 FQGNSA. Full variable domain (remainder filled in from reference TRBV7-2 and TRBJ2-7): GAGVSQSPSNKVTEKGKDVELRCDPISGHTALYWYRQSLGQGLEFLIYFQGNSAPDKSGLPSDRFSAERTGGSVSTLTIQRTQQEDSAVYLCASSPGGDRLYEQYFGPGTRLTVT.

The chain uses TRBV6-4 and TRBJ1-4; D may be TRBD1 (5 bases). Germline lookup yields CDR1 MRHNA and CDR2 SNTAGT. V lost 0 bases to trimming and J lost 3 bases, with 14 bases between them. The CDR3 consists of 17 residues. The CDR3 region is CASSDSRQKGANEKLFF. CDR3 DNA sequence: TGTGCCAGCAGTGACTCGAGGCAAAAAGGGGCTAATGAAAAACTGTTTTTT.

This clonotype was observed a handful of times. CDR3 sequence: CASFPPGGPLTEAFF. In DNA form, the CDR3 reads TGTGCCAGCTTCCCCCCGGGGGGACCCTTAACTGAAGCTTTCTTT. V is TRBV6-6 and J is TRBJ1-1; maybe TRBD1 (5 bases). With 8 bases removed from V and 5 bases from J, the gap between germline ends came to 21 bases. Germline lookup yields CDR1 MNHNY and CDR2 SVGAGI (reference sequence). This CDR3 comprises 15 residues.

This clonotype was observed a single time. The chain carries TRBV10-3 and TRBJ2-5; 7 positions match TRBD2. J lost 1 base, V lost 2 bases, and 1 base had no gene match. This CDR3 is built from 14 residues. Germline CDR1 is ENHRY and CDR2 is SYGVKD. The CDR3 loop reads CAISEERGQETQYF. CDR3 in DNA: TGTGCCATCAGTGAGGAGCGGGGCCAAGAGACCCAGTACTTC.

This clonotype was detected ten times or more. This sequence joins TRBV27 and TRBJ1-1; 8 bases are a match to TRBD1. CDR3 length: 13 amino acids. Germline loops: CDR1 MNHEY, CDR2 SMNVEV (reference sequence). V dropped 6 bases and J dropped 5; count of bases not matched to a gene: 5. CDR3 DNA sequence: TGTGCCAGCAGGACGCAGGGGGCAACTGAAGCTTTCTTT. Translated, it gives CASRTQGATEAFF.

The CDR3 here is CASSETGPGVDIQYF. The CDR3 bases are TGCGCCAGCAGCGAAACGGGGCCCGGGGTTGACATTCAGTACTTC. V gene TRBV5-1 combines with J gene TRBJ2-4; D possibly uses TRBD1 or TRBD2 (5 bases each). Germline V gene lookup returns CDR1 SGHRS and CDR2 YFSETQ. The CDR3 consists of 15 residues. V gave up 4 bases and J gave up 8 bases, with 19 bases separating them.

This chain links TRBV6-8 with TRBJ2-4; a possible D gene is TRBD2 (6 bases). The J call may be faulty, since TRBJ2-7 better matches the DNA end. Germline lookup yields CDR1 MNHGY and CDR2 SAAAGT. The CDR3 sequence is 15 residues long. The CDR3 region is CASSYSLAGSYEQYF. In DNA form, the CDR3 reads TGTGCCAGCAGTTACTCCCTCGCGGGATCCTACGAGCAGTACTTC.

DNA of the CDR3: TGCGCCAGCAGCCAAGTAGCGATCAGCACAGATACGCAGTATTTT. It yields the protein CASSQVAISTDTQYF. The chain combines TRBV4-1 with TRBJ2-3; maybe TRBD2 (5 bases). Trimming took 1 base from V and 0 from J, leaving 8 bases between them. This CDR3 spans 15 amino acids. CDR1 is MGHRA, CDR2 YSYEKL, per germline.

A few counts support this clonotype. The V gene is TRBV6-1, the J gene TRBJ2-5, with D possibly being TRBD2 (5 bases). The J call could be wrong; TRBJ2-1 is a better fit for the DNA end. CDR1 is MNHNS, CDR2 SASEGT, per germline. CDR3 length equals 14 residues. CDR3 sequence: CASSQPGYPVTQFF. Written as DNA, the CDR3 is TGTGCCAGCAGTCAACCGGGGTACCCTGTGACCCAGTTCTTC.

The chain recombines TRBV6-6 with TRBJ2-3; 7 bases map to TRBD2. The V gene end was trimmed by 2 bases and the J gene end by 9 bases; junction bases not matched to a gene: 11. The CDR3 is 15 residues long. Germline V gives CDR1 MNHNY, CDR2 SVGAGI (reference sequence). CDR3 DNA: TGTGCCAGCAGTTACGGAGCGGGGAAAGGGGACACGCAGTATTTT. This gives the protein CASSYGAGKGDTQYF.

Relative to its sample, this clonotype is medium-sized. The gene calls are TRBV10-1 and TRBJ2-1; no firm D call. With the DNA end fitting TRBJ2-7 better, the J assignment may be wrong. Germline lookup yields CDR1 WNHNN and CDR2 SYGVQD (reference sequence). The CDR3 has 13 residues. The CDR3 nucleotides are TGCGCCAGCAGTGAATCAACTTCCTACGAGCAGTACTTC. It is translated as CASSESTSYEQYF.